This note documents a single TCR beta chain sequence. The data are from a study of T and B cells in COVID-19 patients. Study details: Blood was sampled from COVID-19 patients who were either actively infected or recovered. Most recovered patients had mild to moderate COVID-19 treated as outpatients.

Each TRB amplification used roughly 230-550 ng of genomic DNA from blood. BIOMED2 TRB-A/B primer pools were used in multiplex TRB PCR. TCRdb re-derived calls from the multiplex PCR reads in MiXCR, one entry per CDR3 protein. Of some 13,000 distinct CDR3 sequences in the sample, roughly 23% were seen once. Trimming shortened V by 5 bases and J by 2 bases, and 12 bases separated the two germline ends. Looked up from germline, CDR1 is MDHEN and CDR2 is SYDVKM. The CDR3 covers 15 residues. This rearrangement joins TRBV28 to TRBJ2-2; D is unclear. Sequenced material: blood. This sequence originates from a human donor who had recovered from COVID-19. DNA for the CDR3: TGTGCCAGCAGTCCCTGGACCCCAAACACCGGGGAGCTGTTTTTT. Protein: CASSPWTPNTGELFF.